One and the same sample provided the 6 T cell receptor beta chains below, sequenced in a study of blood T cell repertoires in COVID-19. Profiling relied on immunoSEQ multiplex PCR, and the TCRdb table lists in-frame clones only, not all of them. The sample includes 650,000 to 800,000 clones, more than 80% of them seen just once. The sample was peripheral blood. The receptor set was obtained from a young woman with acute or convalescent COVID-19.

The CDR3 reads CASSQQTGATNIQYF. Here the CDR3 DNA reads TGCGCCAGCAGCCAACAGACAGGGGCGACGAACATTCAGTACTTC. The chain employs TRBV5-1 and TRBJ2-4, with 8 bases identical to TRBD1. Germline V gives CDR1 SGHRS, CDR2 YFSETQ. The CDR3 runs 15 residues. Losses at the gene ends were 4 bases for V and 7 bases for J; bases not matched to a gene: 10.

This rearrangement joins TRBV9 to TRBJ2-7; 10 positions match TRBD2. The junction had 6 bases not matched to a gene; V was cut back by 0 bases and J by 3 bases. Germline CDR1 and CDR2: SGDLS and YYNGEE. CDR3 length: 16 amino acids. The CDR3 DNA reads TGTGCCAGCAGCGTAGCTCCTAGCGGGGGTGGCTACGAGCAGTACTTC. Its translation is CASSVAPSGGGYEQYF.

The CDR3 coding sequence is TGTGCCAGCAGCTTAGGCAGGGGCTCCTTTGGTACGGGCGGCGGCTACACCTTC. It codes for CASSLGRGSFGTGGGYTF. This chain links TRBV7-9 with TRBJ1-2; D may be TRBD1 (6 bases). Per germline, CDR1 SEHNR and CDR2 FQNEAQ (reference sequence). Trimming stripped 1 base from V and 8 bases from J, with 26 bases between. This CDR3 region has 18 residues.

The rearrangement uses TRBV28 and TRBJ1-1; D is possibly TRBD1 (5 bases). The CDR3 covers 15 residues. Trimming left V 7 bases short and J 0 bases short, with 15 bases between. Germline V lookup: CDR1 MDHEN, CDR2 SYDVKM. CDR3 region: CASIGNRGLNTEAFF. For the CDR3, the DNA is TGTGCCAGCATCGGAAATAGGGGCCTGAACACTGAAGCTTTCTTT.

The rearrangement joins TRBV5-1 to TRBJ2-1; 9 bases are shared with TRBD1. Looked up from germline, CDR1 is SGHRS and CDR2 is YFSETQ. This CDR3 is 15 amino acids long. The V gene end was trimmed by 0 bases and the J gene end by 8 bases; junction bases not matched to a gene: 6. The CDR3 coding sequence is TGCGCCAGCAGCTTGGTGGGACAGGGCGGGCATGAGCAGTTCTTC. This translates into CASSLVGQGGHEQFF.

Note on this clone: This specimen includes other DNA sequences encoding the same CDR3. This rearrangement joins TRBV12-3 or TRBV12-4 to TRBJ1-5; weak D call: TRBD1 (5 bases). V was shortened by 3 bases and J by 6 bases, with 9 bases between the two germline ends. This CDR3 has 13 residues. The DNA for the CDR3 is TGTGCCAGCAGTTTCTCGGGGGTTCAGCCCCAGCATTTT. Amino acids: CASSFSGVQPQHF.